These 5 T cell receptor beta chains came from one sample sequenced in a study of OX40 agonist ivuxolimab in advanced cancers. Method: immunoSEQ multiplex PCR; TCRdb's copy keeps in-frame clones and lacks some. Of over 50,000 clones detected, roughly 80% appear once; the ten largest clones hold just under 4%. The sample was CD4+ or CD8+ T cells sorted from blood, taken in a trial of the OX40 agonist ivuxolimab. Receptor source: an adult with an advanced solid tumor such as melanoma, head and neck, liver or kidney cancer.

Written as DNA, the CDR3 is TGCAGCGCAGGGGGCGGCTTGGAAAAACTGTTTTTT. Translating gives CSAGGGLEKLFF. The chain uses TRBV29-1 and TRBJ1-4; TRBD1 aligns across 8 bases. The CDR3 runs to 12 residues. V was clipped by 7 bases and J by 8 bases; unmatched bases: 6. Germline-derived CDR1 and CDR2 are SQVTM and ANQGSEA.

The rearrangement uses TRBV6-1 and TRBJ2-5; 9 nucleotides match TRBD1. The CDR3 is 15 amino acids. In germline, CDR1 is MNHNS, CDR2 SASEGT. The ends lost 9 bases at V and 4 bases at J; junction bases unmatched: 12. Here the CDR3 reads CASSPGTGRGETQYF. The CDR3, as DNA: TGTGCCAGTTCCCCCGGGACAGGGAGAGGAGAGACCCAGTACTTC.

This chain links TRBV30 with TRBJ2-7; possible D gene TRBD1, 6 bases. The germline V and J ends were trimmed by 0 bases and 2 bases, with 17 bases remaining between them. This CDR3 spans 16 amino acids. Germline V gives CDR1 GTSNPN, CDR2 SVGIG (reference sequence). The CDR3 here is CAWSVAPSGVPYEQYF. CDR3 DNA sequence: TGTGCCTGGAGTGTAGCTCCCTCAGGGGTACCCTACGAGCAGTACTTC.

This clone has only a few counts. The chain couples TRBV11-2 to TRBJ1-1; D is unclear. This CDR3 has 14 amino acids. V lost 3 bases and J lost 0, with 8 bases in between. Germline CDR1 reads SGHAT; CDR2 reads FQNNGV. This CDR3 is CASSFQELNTEAFF. DNA of the CDR3: TGTGCCAGCAGCTTTCAGGAGTTGAACACTGAAGCTTTCTTT.

The chain uses TRBV6-1 and TRBJ2-4, with TRBD1 identical over 9 bases. The CDR3 consists of 14 residues. Trimming took 4 bases from V and 5 from J; bases not matched to a gene: 3. Germline V gives CDR1 MNHNS, CDR2 SASEGT. CDR3 sequence reads: CASSGGTGQNIQYF. DNA for the CDR3: TGTGCCAGCAGTGGTGGGACAGGGCAAAACATTCAGTACTTC.